These 30 T cell receptor beta chains came from one sample sequenced in a study of blood T cell repertoires in COVID-19. The protocol was immunoSEQ multiplex PCR, while the TCRdb copy is restricted to in-frame clones and leaves out a portion. The sample shows more than 150,000 clones, more than 60% of them seen only once. The sample consisted of peripheral blood. Receptors were obtained from a man aged 50-59 years who had recovered from COVID-19.

The CDR3 reads CASSQELAGGAYEQYF. The CDR3 DNA reads as TGCGCCAGCAGCCAGGAACTAGCGGGGGGGGCCTACGAGCAGTACTTC. The chain combines TRBV4-3 with TRBJ2-7, with 13 bases aligning to TRBD2. The J segment lost 2 bases and the V segment lost 3 bases, leaving 4 bases of the junction unmatched. Germline loops: CDR1 LGHNA, CDR2 YSLEER. The CDR3 loop spans 16 amino acids.

The chain uses TRBV30 and TRBJ2-2, with no clear D. The CDR3 contains 13 residues. In germline, CDR1 is GTSNPN, CDR2 SVGIG (reference sequence). Trimming shortened V by 0 bases and J by 6 bases, and 8 bases separated the two germline ends. The CDR3 DNA reads TGTGCCTGGAGTGTCTTACGGGCCGGGGAGCTGTTTTTT. It specifies CAWSVLRAGELFF.

CDR3 sequence reads: CASSSRGTNSPLHF. The CDR3 nucleotides read TGTGCCAGCAGCAGCAGGGGAACGAATTCACCCCTCCACTTT. The chain has TRBV7-2 and TRBJ1-6; a weak D match, TRBD1 (6 bases). From germline, CDR1 is SGHTA and CDR2 FQGNSA. The CDR3 has 14 amino acids. V was trimmed by 5 bases and J by 7 bases, leaving 12 bases between them.

This chain links TRBV7-3 with TRBJ2-2, with 14 positions matching TRBD2. CDR1 and CDR2 (germline): SGHTA, FQGTGA. The V segment lost 0 bases and the J segment 7 bases; nucleotides outside the gene matches: 4. This CDR3 has 17 amino acids. This CDR3 reads CASSLTGLAGEDGELFF. The CDR3 bases are TGTGCCAGCAGCTTAACGGGACTAGCGGGAGAGGACGGGGAGCTGTTTTTT.

The V gene is TRBV29-1, the J gene TRBJ1-1; D is uncertain. Germline V gene sequence: CDR1 SQVTM, CDR2 ANQGSEA. Trimming shortened V by 4 bases and J by 3 bases, and 12 bases separated the two germline ends. The CDR3 is 13 amino acids. The CDR3 coding sequence is TGCAGCGTTGGAGCCCAGGTCGACACTGAAGCTTTCTTT. Translation: CSVGAQVDTEAFF.

This chain uses TRBV6-1 with TRBJ1-1; a possible D gene is TRBD1 (5 bases). The CDR3 consists of 14 residues. Looked up from germline, CDR1 is MNHNS and CDR2 is SASEGT. Trimming removed 2 bases at V and 4 bases at J, with 11 bases between. This CDR3 reads CASSEPGLGTEAFF. CDR3 DNA: TGTGCCAGCAGTGAACCAGGGCTAGGCACTGAAGCTTTCTTT.

This rearrangement joins TRBV5-6 to TRBJ1-5, with D tentatively TRBD1 (6 bases). CDR1 SGHDT and CDR2 YYEEEE come from the germline V gene. The CDR3 length is 17 residues. V was pared by 3 bases and J by 0 bases, with 16 bases between. Here the CDR3 DNA reads TGTGCCAGCAGCTCTTTGGCAGGGGAATATAGCAATCAGCCCCAGCATTTT. Amino acids: CASSSLAGEYSNQPQHF.

This clone was counted a single time. This chain uses TRBV3-1 (or the pseudogene TRBV3-2) with TRBJ1-3; 7 bases are shared with TRBD1. The CDR3 is 12 residues long. Germline V gene sequence: CDR1 LGHDT, CDR2 YNNKEL (reference sequence). After removal of 4 bases from V and 12 bases from J, the junction contained 6 bases not matched to a gene. The CDR3 DNA sequence: TGTGCCAGCAGCCGTACAGGGGACGACATATATTTT. This translates into CASSRTGDDIYF.

This chain joins TRBV7-3 and TRBJ2-2; D possibly corresponds to TRBD2 (5 bases). V lost 4 bases and J 5 bases, leaving 11 bases between the germline ends. Germline values: CDR1 SGHTA, CDR2 FQGTGA. The CDR3 runs 14 residues. CDR3 coding DNA: TGTGCCAGCAGCTCGGGGATGGGGACCGGGGAGCTGTTTTTT. Protein sequence: CASSSGMGTGELFF.

This clone appeared a few times. The chain couples TRBV11-2 to TRBJ1-1; D call uncertain. Germline V gives CDR1 SGHAT, CDR2 FQNNGV. Trimming removed 1 base from V and 4 bases from J, with 10 bases in between. The CDR3 covers 14 residues. DNA of the CDR3: TGTGCCAGCAGCTTAGGTCCTTGGAGCACTGAAGCTTTCTTT. It yields the protein CASSLGPWSTEAFF.

The rearrangement uses TRBV29-1 and TRBJ2-1, with TRBD1 identical over 8 bases. V shed 6 bases and J 3 bases; nucleotides not matched to a gene: 13. The CDR3 is 16 residues long. CDR1 SQVTM and CDR2 ANQGSEA come from the germline V gene. The CDR3 sequence: CSVRPQGQDFYNEQFF. The DNA of the CDR3 is TGCAGCGTCCGCCCCCAGGGACAGGACTTCTACAATGAGCAGTTCTTC.

The chain links TRBV27 to TRBJ2-3; TRBD1 agrees at 7 bases. V shed 2 bases and J 5 bases; nucleotides not matched to a gene: 19. CDR3 length equals 19 residues. Looked up from germline, CDR1 is MNHEY and CDR2 is SMNVEV (reference sequence). The CDR3 bases are TGTGCCAGCAGTTTAGCACCGCCAACCGGGACAGAGTTCCGAGATACGCAGTATTTT. Amino acid sequence: CASSLAPPTGTEFRDTQYF.

Worth noting for this clone: In the same sample, other DNA sequences code for this CDR3. The rearrangement links TRBV28 to TRBJ1-6; D gene ambiguous. Trimming cost V 3 bases and J 0 bases, with 9 bases left between them. The CDR3 sequence is 16 residues long. In germline, CDR1 is MDHEN, CDR2 SYDVKM. The CDR3 sequence is CASSLVTSSYNSPLHF. Written as DNA, the CDR3 is TGTGCCAGCAGTTTGGTAACATCCTCCTATAATTCACCCCTCCACTTT.

This rearrangement joins TRBV5-4 to TRBJ2-3; 9 bases map to TRBD1. Trimming at V came to 6 bases and at J to 3 bases, leaving 8 bases not matched to a gene. The germline CDR1 and CDR2 sequences are SGHNT and YYREEE (reference sequence). The CDR3 is 15 amino acids. The CDR3 DNA reads as TGTGCCAGCAACCAACAGGGGGCTATAACAGATACGCAGTATTTT. Translated, it gives CASNQQGAITDTQYF.

This clone was detected only a few times. V is TRBV3-1 (or the pseudogene TRBV3-2) and J is TRBJ1-4; 10 nucleotides line up with TRBD1. The germline V gene encodes CDR1 LGHDT and CDR2 YNNKEL (reference sequence). There are 16 residues in the CDR3. Trimming cost V 4 bases and J 8 bases; bases outside gene matches: 10. The CDR3 region is CASSRDRGQGREKLFF. CDR3 nucleotides: TGTGCCAGCAGCCGCGACAGGGGGCAAGGGCGGGAAAAACTGTTTTTT.

This clone occurred once. The V and J genes are TRBV28 and TRBJ1-1; D gene ambiguous. The CDR3 spans 15 residues. Germline V lookup: CDR1 MDHEN, CDR2 SYDVKM. The V end was cut by 3 bases, the J end by 6 bases, with 17 bases between. CDR3 sequence: CASSFSLGRLAEAFF. CDR3 nucleotides: TGTGCCAGCAGTTTCAGTTTGGGCCGCCTGGCTGAAGCTTTCTTT.

This clone was counted once. CDR3: CSVVAGSSYEQYF. The CDR3 DNA follows: TGCAGCGTTGTGGCGGGAAGCTCCTACGAGCAGTACTTC. The chain combines TRBV29-1 with TRBJ2-7; weak D call: TRBD2 (6 bases). V was shortened by 4 bases and J by 0 bases, with 10 bases between the two germline ends. Germline loops: CDR1 SQVTM, CDR2 ANQGSEA. This CDR3 is 13 amino acids long.

This clone has ten or more counts. The rearrangement links TRBV9 to TRBJ2-5; 10 positions agree with TRBD2. J was trimmed by 5 bases and V by 0 bases; bases with no gene match: 10. Germline V CDR1 and CDR2: SGDLS, YYNGEE. The CDR3 is 17 amino acids. The CDR3 protein is CASSVGATSGMGETQYF. As DNA, the CDR3 is TGTGCCAGCAGCGTAGGGGCCACTAGCGGGATGGGTGAGACCCAGTACTTC.

The chain has TRBV2 and TRBJ2-2, with 7 nucleotides matching TRBD2. After removal of 4 bases from V and 1 base from J, the junction contained 3 bases not matched to a gene. From germline, CDR1 is SNHLY and CDR2 FYNNEI. The CDR3 runs to 15 residues. The CDR3: CASSAAGLNTGELFF. DNA for the CDR3: TGTGCCAGCAGTGCAGCGGGACTGAACACCGGGGAGCTGTTTTTT.

The rearrangement joins TRBV28 to TRBJ2-6, with 9 bases aligning to TRBD2. The CDR3 contains 17 residues. Germline loops: CDR1 MDHEN, CDR2 SYDVKM. V lost 6 bases and J lost 0; bases outside the gene matches: 6. CDR3 residues: CASRLAGASSGANVLTF. In DNA form, the CDR3 reads TGTGCCAGCAGATTAGCGGGAGCGAGCTCTGGGGCCAACGTCCTGACTTTC.

The chain carries TRBV30 and TRBJ2-3; 12 bases fit TRBD2. Per the germline V gene, CDR1 is GTSNPN and CDR2 is SVGIG (reference sequence). The CDR3 is 14 residues long. The J segment lost 4 bases and the V segment lost 1 base, leaving 0 bases of the junction unmatched. The CDR3 loop reads CAWSGLAGADTQYF. The CDR3 DNA is TGTGCCTGGAGTGGACTAGCGGGAGCAGATACGCAGTATTTT.

The chain has TRBV11-2 and TRBJ2-7, with TRBD1 matching over 9 bases. This CDR3 comprises 14 residues. The V segment lost 4 bases and the J segment 4 bases; nucleotides outside the gene matches: 5. Germline CDR1 reads SGHAT; CDR2 reads FQNNGV. The CDR3 sequence: CASSSTGQGYEQYF. CDR3 DNA sequence: TGTGCCAGCAGCTCAACGGGACAGGGTTACGAGCAGTACTTC. Full variable domain (missing parts from reference TRBV11-2 and TRBJ2-7): EAGVAQSPRYKIIEKRQSVAFWCNPISGHATLYWYQQILGQGPKLLIQFQNNGVVDDSQLPKDRFSAERLKGVDSTLKIQPAKLEDSAVYLCASSSTGQGYEQYFGPGTRLTVT.

The chain carries TRBV3-1 (or the pseudogene TRBV3-2) and TRBJ2-2, with TRBD2 as a possible D gene (6 bases). The CDR3 loop spans 18 amino acids. Trimming cost V 5 bases and J 1 base, with 20 bases left between them. Germline assignment: CDR1 LGHDT and CDR2 YNNKEL (reference sequence). The CDR3 sequence is CASSYNHPAGGNTGELFF. The CDR3 DNA reads TGTGCCAGCAGCTATAATCACCCGGCCGGGGGGAACACCGGGGAGCTGTTTTTT.

This clone was counted a few times. The rearrangement uses TRBV11-2 and TRBJ2-3; 10 positions agree with TRBD2. This CDR3 spans 14 amino acids. Germline loops: CDR1 SGHAT, CDR2 FQNNGV. V was clipped by 5 bases and J by 6 bases; unmatched bases: 5. The CDR3 sequence is CASSTTSGTDTQYF. The CDR3, as DNA: TGTGCCAGCAGCACCACTAGCGGGACCGATACGCAGTATTTT.

This clone has only one observation. The chain joins TRBV15 to TRBJ2-3; D gene ambiguous. The germline V gene encodes CDR1 LNHNV and CDR2 YYDKDF (reference sequence). V was clipped by 0 bases and J by 0 bases, with 13 bases between them. CDR3 length: 17 residues. The DNA for the CDR3 is TGTGCCACCAGCAGAGATTCCACGATAACTAGCACAGATACGCAGTATTTT. Translated: CATSRDSTITSTDTQYF.

The chain has TRBV11-2 and TRBJ2-1; 9 bases agree with TRBD2. With V trimmed by 1 base and J by 8 bases, 6 bases remained unmatched. The CDR3 is made up of 15 amino acids. The germline gives CDR1 SGHAT, CDR2 FQNNGV. CDR3 DNA sequence: TGTGCCAGCAGCTTAGGGAGCGGGAGGTCTGATGAGCAGTTCTTC. Translation gives CASSLGSGRSDEQFF.

The chain is built from TRBV28 and TRBJ2-1; TRBD2 agrees at 11 bases. From germline, CDR1 is MDHEN and CDR2 SYDVKM. The CDR3 covers 16 residues. J gave up 5 bases and V 6 bases, and 9 bases lay outside the gene matches. The chain's CDR3 is CASSPPGLAENNEQFF. The CDR3 region has the DNA TGTGCCAGCAGCCCCCCGGGACTAGCGGAGAACAATGAGCAGTTCTTC.

V gene TRBV11-3 combines with J gene TRBJ2-1, with a possible D match to TRBD2 (6 bases). V was cut by 1 base and J by 4 bases, with 14 bases left in between. The CDR3 is 16 amino acids. From germline, CDR1 is SGHNT and CDR2 YENEEA. Written as DNA, the CDR3 is TGTGCCAGCAGCTTAGGAGGAGGGAGCAATTACAATGAGCAGTTCTTC. It specifies CASSLGGGSNYNEQFF.

The chain carries TRBV14 and TRBJ1-4; D remains ambiguous. V was clipped by 0 bases and J by 7 bases, with 12 bases between them. CDR3 length: 15 residues. Germline CDR1 SGHDN, CDR2 FVKESK. The CDR3 nucleotides read TGTGCCAGCAGCCAAGATTACACCCGGGGTGAAAAACTGTTTTTT. Translation: CASSQDYTRGEKLFF. The full variable domain, in which reference TRBV14 and TRBJ1-4 provide the parts outside the CDR3, is EAGVTQFPSHSVIEKGQTVTLRCDPISGHDNLYWYRRVMGKEIKFLLHFVKESKQDESGMPNNRFLAERTGGTYSTLKVQPAELEDSGVYFCASSQDYTRGEKLFFGSGTQLSVL.

This clone was recorded a few times. This chain connects TRBV7-6 to TRBJ2-1, with 8 positions matching TRBD2. The CDR3 runs 15 residues. V shed 5 bases and J 7 bases; nucleotides not matched to a gene: 10. In germline, CDR1 is SGHVS, CDR2 FNYEAQ. The CDR3 bases are TGTGCCAGCAGCCCGGCCGGGACTAGAGGTAATGAGCAGTTCTTC. This sequence encodes CASSPAGTRGNEQFF.